This TCR beta chain emerged from a study of cytomegalovirus exposure and HLA in healthy donors. The overall study: Among the roughly 400 genotyped donors, more than 70% were placed in the Caucasian-associated ancestry cluster. Study-level findings and limits: The authors enumerated 180 or so TCR beta chains as linked to cytomegalovirus.

This CDR3 is built from 15 residues. CDR1 and CDR2 from the germline V gene are SGHDT and YYEEEE. Unmatched junction bases numbered 6, after V lost 3 bases and J lost 4 bases. The donors comprised healthy bone marrow donors. A word on this clone: Antigen unknown.

The PCR used 60 Vbeta and 13 Jbeta primers. Sequenced by immunoSEQ multiplex PCR; TCRdb stores in-frame clones only, minus some. This sample has approximately 40,000 clones, with around 81% found just once. The sequencing input was PBMCs. The J gene is TRBJ2-3, the V gene TRBV5-6; 9 positions agree with TRBD1. The source is a woman in her thirties or forties in good health and CMV-seronegative. CDR3 residues: CASSYRGHFPDTQYF. For the CDR3, the DNA is TGTGCCAGCAGCTACAGGGGGCATTTTCCAGATACGCAGTATTTT. Full variable domain (rest looked up from reference TRBV5-6 and TRBJ2-3): DAGVTQSPTHLIKTRGQQVTLRCSPKSGHDTVSWYQQALGQGPQFIFQYYEEEERQRGNFPDRFSGHQFPNYSSELNVNALLLGDSALYLCASSYRGHFPDTQYFGPGTRLTVL.